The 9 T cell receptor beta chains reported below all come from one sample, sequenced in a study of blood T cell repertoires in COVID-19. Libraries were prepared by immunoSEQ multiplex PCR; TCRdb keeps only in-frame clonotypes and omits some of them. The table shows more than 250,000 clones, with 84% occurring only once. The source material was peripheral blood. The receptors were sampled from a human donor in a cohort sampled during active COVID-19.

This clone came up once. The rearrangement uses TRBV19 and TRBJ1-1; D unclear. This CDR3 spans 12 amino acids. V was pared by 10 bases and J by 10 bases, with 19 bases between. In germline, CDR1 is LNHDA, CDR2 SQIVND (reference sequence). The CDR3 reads CATTHRLLGAFF. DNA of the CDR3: TGTGCCACTACTCATCGTCTCCTTGGAGCTTTCTTT.

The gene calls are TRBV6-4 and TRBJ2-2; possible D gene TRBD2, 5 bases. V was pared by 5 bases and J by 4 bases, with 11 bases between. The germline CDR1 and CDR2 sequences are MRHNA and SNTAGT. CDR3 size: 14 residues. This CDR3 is CASSIEGFTGELFF. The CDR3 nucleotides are TGTGCCAGCAGTATTGAGGGATTCACCGGGGAGCTGTTTTTT.

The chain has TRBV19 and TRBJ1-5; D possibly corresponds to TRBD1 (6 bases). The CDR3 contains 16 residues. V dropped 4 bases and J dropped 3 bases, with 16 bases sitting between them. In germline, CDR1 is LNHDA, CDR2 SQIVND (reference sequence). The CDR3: CASSTQLGGFNQPQHF. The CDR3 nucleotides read TGTGCCAGTAGTACCCAATTAGGGGGTTTCAATCAGCCCCAGCATTTT.

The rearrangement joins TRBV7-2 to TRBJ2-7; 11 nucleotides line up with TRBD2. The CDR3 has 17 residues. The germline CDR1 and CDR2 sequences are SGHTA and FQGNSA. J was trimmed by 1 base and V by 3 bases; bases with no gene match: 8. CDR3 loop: CASSLTSGALLSYEQYF. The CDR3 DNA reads TGTGCCAGCAGCTTGACTAGCGGGGCCCTCTTGTCCTACGAGCAGTACTTC.

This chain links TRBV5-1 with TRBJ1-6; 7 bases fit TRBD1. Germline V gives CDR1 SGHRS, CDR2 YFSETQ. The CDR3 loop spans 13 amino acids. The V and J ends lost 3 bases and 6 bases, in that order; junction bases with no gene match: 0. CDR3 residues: CASSSGGNSPLHF. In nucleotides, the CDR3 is TGCGCCAGCAGCTCAGGGGGTAATTCACCCCTCCACTTT.

The CDR3 sequence: CASQAAYEQYF. The CDR3 DNA is TGTGCCAGCCAGGCTGCCTACGAGCAGTACTTC. The chain uses TRBV28 and TRBJ2-7; no clear D gene. V lost 8 bases and J 2 bases, leaving 7 bases between the germline ends. Germline CDR1 MDHEN, CDR2 SYDVKM. The length of the CDR3 is 11 residues.

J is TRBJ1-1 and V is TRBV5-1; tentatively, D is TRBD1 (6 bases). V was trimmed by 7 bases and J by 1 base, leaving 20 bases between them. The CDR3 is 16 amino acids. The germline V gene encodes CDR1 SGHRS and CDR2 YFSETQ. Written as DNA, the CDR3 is TGCGCCAGCTCCTTGGGACACACTTTAAAGAACACTGAAGCTTTCTTT. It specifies CASSLGHTLKNTEAFF.

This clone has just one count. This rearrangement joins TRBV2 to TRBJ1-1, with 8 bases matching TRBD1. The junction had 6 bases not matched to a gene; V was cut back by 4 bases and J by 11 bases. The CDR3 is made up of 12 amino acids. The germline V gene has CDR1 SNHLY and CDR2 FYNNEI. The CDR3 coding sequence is TGTGCCAGCAGTGGGGACAGGACGGGGGCTTTCTTT. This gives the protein CASSGDRTGAFF.

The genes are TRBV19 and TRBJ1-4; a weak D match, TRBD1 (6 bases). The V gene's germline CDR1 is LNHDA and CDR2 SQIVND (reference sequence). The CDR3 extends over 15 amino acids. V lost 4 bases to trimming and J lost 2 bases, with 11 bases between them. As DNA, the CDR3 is TGTGCCAGTAGTACCCAGGGGAGCACTAATGAAAAACTGTTTTTT. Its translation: CASSTQGSTNEKLFF.